The 16 T cell receptor beta chains below were found in one sample sequenced in a study of cytomegalovirus exposure and HLA in healthy donors. The PCR made use of 60 Vbeta and 13 Jbeta primers. This table comes from immunoSEQ multiplex PCR, and its TCRdb copy is limited to in-frame clones, with some not included. The sample has about 160,000 clones, approximately 78% seen once; the top ten hold about 0.77%. Sequencing input: PBMCs. The receptor set was obtained from a woman aged 18-29 years in good health and CMV-seronegative.

As DNA, the CDR3 is TGTGCCAGCAGCCCTTTTTCTCACAGGGGCGAGCAGTACTTC. Amino acid sequence: CASSPFSHRGEQYF. This rearrangement joins TRBV7-2 to TRBJ2-7; 7 bases are shared with TRBD1. The J segment lost 6 bases and the V segment lost 5 bases, leaving 10 bases of the junction unmatched. Germline V lookup: CDR1 SGHTA, CDR2 FQGNSA. The CDR3 runs to 14 residues.

The rearrangement joins TRBV28 to TRBJ2-2; 11 bases map to TRBD2. This CDR3 contains 16 residues. J was trimmed by 5 bases and V by 5 bases; bases with no gene match: 7. CDR1 is MDHEN, CDR2 SYDVKM, per germline. The CDR3 loop reads CASSRPGLAVTGELFF. The CDR3 DNA reads TGTGCCAGCAGTCGACCGGGACTAGCGGTTACCGGGGAGCTGTTTTTT.

The V gene is TRBV9, the J gene TRBJ2-2, with 12 bases identical to TRBD2. Germline CDR1 and CDR2: SGDLS and YYNGEE. CDR3 length: 18 residues. With V trimmed by 3 bases and J by 4 bases, 10 bases remained unmatched. The CDR3: CASSGRTSGIGVTGELFF. Here the CDR3 DNA reads TGTGCCAGCAGCGGGCGGACTAGCGGGATTGGGGTCACCGGGGAGCTGTTTTTT.

V is TRBV6-4 and J is TRBJ1-5; 7 bases are shared with TRBD1. The CDR3 totals 13 residues. J was trimmed by 4 bases and V by 6 bases; bases with no gene match: 3. Germline V lookup: CDR1 MRHNA, CDR2 SNTAGT. CDR3 sequence reads: CASSETGNQPQHF. The DNA for the CDR3 is TGTGCCAGCAGCGAGACAGGGAATCAGCCCCAGCATTTT.

This sequence joins TRBV6-6 and TRBJ2-3, with 7 positions matching TRBD2. Losses at the gene ends were 7 bases for V and 1 base for J; bases not matched to a gene: 8. CDR1 is MNHNY and CDR2 is SVGAGI in the germline V gene (reference sequence). The CDR3 runs 15 residues. Here the CDR3 reads CASNPGGAGTDTQYF. The CDR3 DNA reads TGTGCCAGCAATCCGGGAGGTGCCGGCACAGATACGCAGTATTTT.

The chain joins TRBV27 to TRBJ2-1, with a weak D call TRBD2 (5 bases). V lost 7 bases, J lost 1 base, and 11 bases lay in between. CDR1 and CDR2 from the germline V gene are MNHEY and SMNVEV (reference sequence). The CDR3 runs to 14 residues. The CDR3 DNA is TGTGCCAGCAATCCCGGGGTGTCCTACAATGAGCAGTTCTTC. It specifies CASNPGVSYNEQFF.

The chain uses TRBV7-3 and TRBJ2-2, with 8 bases aligning to TRBD2. This CDR3 has 16 amino acids. V gave up 3 bases and J gave up 4 bases; unmatched junction bases: 7. Germline CDR1 and CDR2: SGHTA and FQGTGA. In DNA form, the CDR3 reads TGTGCCAGCAGCTTCTCCGGGACTAGGGGCACCGGGGAGCTGTTTTTT. Translation: CASSFSGTRGTGELFF.

The gene calls are TRBV5-4 and TRBJ2-7; 7 positions agree with TRBD1. This CDR3 has 14 amino acids. The V segment lost 3 bases and the J segment 1 base; nucleotides outside the gene matches: 4. Per the germline V gene, CDR1 is SGHNT and CDR2 is YYREEE (reference sequence). CDR3 in amino acids: CASSYGTVSYEQYF. The CDR3 bases are TGTGCCAGCAGCTACGGGACAGTGTCCTACGAGCAGTACTTC.

This clone was observed once. This chain joins TRBV6-1 and TRBJ2-7; TRBD1 aligns across 8 bases. The ends lost 6 bases at V and 7 bases at J; junction bases unmatched: 14. This CDR3 contains 15 residues. Germline V gene sequence: CDR1 MNHNS, CDR2 SASEGT. CDR3 loop: CASSIGAGGAEEQYF. CDR3 DNA sequence: TGTGCCAGCAGCATAGGGGCAGGGGGCGCAGAAGAGCAGTACTTC.

Turning to this clone: Germline and junction disagree at one end, which may indicate a read error. The chain employs TRBV6-5 and TRBJ2-5; 9 bases fit TRBD1. Germline V gives CDR1 MNHEY, CDR2 SVGAGI. There are 11 residues in the CDR3. Here the CDR3 reads CASSNYRGLNF. CDR3 nucleotide sequence: TGTGCCAGCAGTAACTACAGGGGGCTGAACTTC.

CDR3 amino acids: CASSPMENYGYTF. As DNA, the CDR3 is TGTGCCAGCTCACCAATGGAGAACTATGGCTACACCTTC. The chain has TRBV18 and TRBJ1-2, with D hard to call. This CDR3 is 13 amino acids long. Trimming cost V 2 bases and J 2 bases, with 6 bases left between them. The germline CDR1 and CDR2 sequences are KGHSH and LQKENI. Looking up the rest from reference TRBV18 and TRBJ1-2 gives the full variable domain: NAGVMQNPRHLVRRRGQEARLRCSPMKGHSHVYWYRQLPEEGLKFMVYLQKENIIDESGMPKERFSAEFPKEGPSILRIQQVVRGDSAAYFCASSPMENYGYTFGSGTRLTVV.

The genes are TRBV9 and TRBJ2-3; D is possibly TRBD2 (5 bases). CDR3 size: 15 residues. V dropped 3 bases and J dropped 5 bases, with 16 bases sitting between them. The germline V gene encodes CDR1 SGDLS and CDR2 YYNGEE. As DNA, the CDR3 is TGTGCCAGCAGCGGTAGTGGGAGCCGAGGAGATACGCAGTATTTT. It translates to CASSGSGSRGDTQYF.

V gene TRBV28 combines with J gene TRBJ1-1; D is undetermined. The germline CDR1 and CDR2 sequences are MDHEN and SYDVKM. The V and J ends lost 6 bases and 3 bases respectively, with 14 bases between them. The CDR3 consists of 14 residues. For the CDR3, the DNA is TGTGCCAGCAGCCTTGAGACTGACTACACTGAAGCTTTCTTT. Translated: CASSLETDYTEAFF.

The CDR3 here is CASSENNYQGAEQYF. CDR3 DNA: TGTGCCAGCAGCGAGAACAATTACCAGGGCGCCGAGCAGTACTTC. The V call is TRBV11-3, the J call TRBJ2-7; maybe TRBD1 (5 bases). The CDR3 is 15 residues long. V was trimmed by 5 bases and J by 6 bases, leaving 20 bases between them. CDR1 SGHNT and CDR2 YENEEA come from the germline V gene.

The sample holds a few counts of this clone. This chain connects TRBV6-5 to TRBJ2-6, with 7 bases lining up with TRBD2. Germline lookup yields CDR1 MNHEY and CDR2 SVGAGI. The CDR3 spans 15 residues. With 5 bases clipped from V and 4 bases from J, the junction kept 5 bases outside the gene matches. The CDR3 sequence: CASSGGGSGANVLTF. DNA for the CDR3: TGTGCCAGCAGTGGGGGGGGATCCGGGGCCAACGTCCTGACTTTC.

The chain employs TRBV19 and TRBJ2-2, with 7 bases aligning to TRBD2. J was trimmed by 4 bases and V by 3 bases; bases with no gene match: 8. The CDR3 spans 16 residues. Per the germline V gene, CDR1 is LNHDA and CDR2 is SQIVND (reference sequence). The CDR3 loop is CASSIGGGPGTGELFF. In DNA, the CDR3 is TGTGCCAGTAGTATCGGGGGAGGGCCTGGCACCGGGGAGCTGTTTTTT. The full variable domain, its missing parts supplied by reference TRBV19 and TRBJ2-2, is DGGITQSPKYLFRKEGQNVTLSCEQNLNHDAMYWYRQDPGQGLRLIYYSQIVNDFQKGDIAEGYSVSREKKESFPLTVTSAQKNPTAFYLCASSIGGGPGTGELFFGEGSRLTVL.